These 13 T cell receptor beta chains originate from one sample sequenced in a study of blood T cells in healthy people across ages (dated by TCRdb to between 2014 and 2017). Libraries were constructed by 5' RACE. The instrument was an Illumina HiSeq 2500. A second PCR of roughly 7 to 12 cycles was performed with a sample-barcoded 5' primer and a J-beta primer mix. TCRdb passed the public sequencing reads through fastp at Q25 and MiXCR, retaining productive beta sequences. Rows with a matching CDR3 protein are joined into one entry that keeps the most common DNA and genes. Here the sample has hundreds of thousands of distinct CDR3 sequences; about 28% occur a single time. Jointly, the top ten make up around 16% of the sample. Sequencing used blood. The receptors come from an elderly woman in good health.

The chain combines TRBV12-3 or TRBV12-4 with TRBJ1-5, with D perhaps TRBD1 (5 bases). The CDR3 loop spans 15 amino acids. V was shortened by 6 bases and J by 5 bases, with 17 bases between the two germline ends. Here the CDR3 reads CASSPFREADQPQHF. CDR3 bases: TGTGCCAGCAGCCCGTTCAGGGAGGCGGATCAGCCCCAGCATTTT.

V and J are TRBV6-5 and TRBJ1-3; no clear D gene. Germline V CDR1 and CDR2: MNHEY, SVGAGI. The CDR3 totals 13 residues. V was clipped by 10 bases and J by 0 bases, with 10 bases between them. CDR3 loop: CATSQFSGNTIYF. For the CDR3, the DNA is TGTGCCACCTCACAGTTCTCTGGAAACACCATATATTTT.

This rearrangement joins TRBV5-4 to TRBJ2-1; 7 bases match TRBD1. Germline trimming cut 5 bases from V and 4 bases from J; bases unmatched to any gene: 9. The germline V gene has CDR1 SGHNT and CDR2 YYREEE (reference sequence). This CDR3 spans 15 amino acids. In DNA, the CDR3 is TGTGCCAGCAGTTCCCCCAGGGGGATTTACAATGAGCAGTTCTTC. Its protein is CASSSPRGIYNEQFF. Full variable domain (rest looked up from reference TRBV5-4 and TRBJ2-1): ETGVTQSPTHLIKTRGQQVTLRCSSQSGHNTVSWYQQALGQGPQFIFQYYREEENGRGNFPPRFSGLQFPNYSSELNVNALELDDSALYLCASSSPRGIYNEQFFGPGTRLTVL.

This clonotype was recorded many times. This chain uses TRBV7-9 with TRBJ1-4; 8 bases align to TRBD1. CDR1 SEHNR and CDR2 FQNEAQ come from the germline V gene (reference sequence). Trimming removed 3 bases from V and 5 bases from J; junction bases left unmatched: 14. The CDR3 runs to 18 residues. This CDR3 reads CASSLGLTLDRVNEKLFF. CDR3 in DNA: TGTGCCAGCAGCTTGGGGCTCACTCTGGACAGGGTGAATGAAAAACTGTTTTTT. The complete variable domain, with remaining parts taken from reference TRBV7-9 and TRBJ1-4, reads DTGVSQNPRHKITKRGQNVTFRCDPISEHNRLYWYRQTLGQGPEFLTYFQNEAQLEKSRLLSDRFSAERPKGSFSTLEIQRTEQGDSAMYLCASSLGLTLDRVNEKLFFGSGTQLSVL.

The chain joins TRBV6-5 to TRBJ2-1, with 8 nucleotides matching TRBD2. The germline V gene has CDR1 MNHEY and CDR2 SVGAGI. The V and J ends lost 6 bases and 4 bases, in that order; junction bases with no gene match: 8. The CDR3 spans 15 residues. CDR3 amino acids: CASRGGRGAYNEQFF. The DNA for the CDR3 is TGTGCCAGCAGAGGGGGGCGGGGGGCTTACAATGAGCAGTTCTTC.

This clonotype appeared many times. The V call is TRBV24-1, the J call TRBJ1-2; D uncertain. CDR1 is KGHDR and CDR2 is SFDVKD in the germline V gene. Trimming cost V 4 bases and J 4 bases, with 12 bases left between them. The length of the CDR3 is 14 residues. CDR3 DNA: TGTGCCACCAGTGACCCCCGGGAGGGCTATGGCTACACCTTC. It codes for CATSDPREGYGYTF.

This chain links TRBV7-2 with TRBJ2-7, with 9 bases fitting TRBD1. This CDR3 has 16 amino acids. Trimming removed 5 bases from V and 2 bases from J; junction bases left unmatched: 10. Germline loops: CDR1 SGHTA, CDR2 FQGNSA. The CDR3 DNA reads TGTGCCAGCAGCGCCTCAGTGGGACAGGGAGCCTACGAGCAGTACTTC. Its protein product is CASSASVGQGAYEQYF.

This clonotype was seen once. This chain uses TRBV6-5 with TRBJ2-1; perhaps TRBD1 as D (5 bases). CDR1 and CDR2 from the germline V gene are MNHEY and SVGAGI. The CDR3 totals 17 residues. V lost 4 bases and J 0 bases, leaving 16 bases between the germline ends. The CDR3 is CASSSTPDSFSYNEQFF. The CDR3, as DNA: TGTGCCAGCAGTTCAACTCCAGACAGTTTCTCCTACAATGAGCAGTTCTTC.

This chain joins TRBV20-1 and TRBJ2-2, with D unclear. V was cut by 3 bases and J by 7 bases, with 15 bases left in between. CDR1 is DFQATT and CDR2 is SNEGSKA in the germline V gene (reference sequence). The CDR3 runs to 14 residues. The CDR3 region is CSARLTGRDGELFF. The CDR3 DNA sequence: TGCAGTGCTAGGCTGACTGGCCGAGACGGGGAGCTGTTTTTT.

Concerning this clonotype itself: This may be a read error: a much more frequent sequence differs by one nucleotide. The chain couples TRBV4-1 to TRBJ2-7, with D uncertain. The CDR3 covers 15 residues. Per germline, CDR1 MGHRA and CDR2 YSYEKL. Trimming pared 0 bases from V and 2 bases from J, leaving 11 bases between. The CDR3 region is CASSQDTAYPYEQYF. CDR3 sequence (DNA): TGCGCCAGCAGCCAAGATACGGCCTACCCCTACGAGCAGTACTTC.

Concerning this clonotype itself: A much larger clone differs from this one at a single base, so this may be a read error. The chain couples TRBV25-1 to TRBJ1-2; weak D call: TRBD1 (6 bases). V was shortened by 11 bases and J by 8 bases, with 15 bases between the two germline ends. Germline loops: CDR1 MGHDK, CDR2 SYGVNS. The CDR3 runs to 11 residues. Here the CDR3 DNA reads TGTGCCGCCAGGGGAGCGGCGGGCTACACCTTC. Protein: CAARGAAGYTF.

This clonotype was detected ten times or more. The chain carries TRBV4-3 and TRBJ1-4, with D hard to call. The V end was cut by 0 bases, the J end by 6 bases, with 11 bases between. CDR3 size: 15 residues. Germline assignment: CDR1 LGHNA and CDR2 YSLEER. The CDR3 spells CASSQDVRSHEKLFF. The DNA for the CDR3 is TGCGCCAGCAGCCAAGATGTCCGGAGCCATGAAAAACTGTTTTTT.

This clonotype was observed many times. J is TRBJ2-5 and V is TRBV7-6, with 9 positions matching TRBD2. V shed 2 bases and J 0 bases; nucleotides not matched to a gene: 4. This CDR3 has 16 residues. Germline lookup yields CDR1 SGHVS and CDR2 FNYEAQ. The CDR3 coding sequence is TGTGCCAGCAGCTTACTCAGCGGGGGGTACCAAGAGACCCAGTACTTC. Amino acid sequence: CASSLLSGGYQETQYF.